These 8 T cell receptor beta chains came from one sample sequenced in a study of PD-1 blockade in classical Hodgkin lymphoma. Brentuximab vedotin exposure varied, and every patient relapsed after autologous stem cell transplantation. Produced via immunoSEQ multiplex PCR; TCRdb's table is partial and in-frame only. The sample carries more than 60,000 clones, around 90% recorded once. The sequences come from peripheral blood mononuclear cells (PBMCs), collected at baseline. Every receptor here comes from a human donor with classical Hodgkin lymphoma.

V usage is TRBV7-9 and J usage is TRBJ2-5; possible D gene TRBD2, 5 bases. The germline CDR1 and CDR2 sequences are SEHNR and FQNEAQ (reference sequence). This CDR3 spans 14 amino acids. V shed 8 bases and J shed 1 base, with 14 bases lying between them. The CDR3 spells CASQLGSGQETQYF. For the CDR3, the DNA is TGTGCCAGCCAGCTAGGGAGTGGCCAAGAGACCCAGTACTTC.

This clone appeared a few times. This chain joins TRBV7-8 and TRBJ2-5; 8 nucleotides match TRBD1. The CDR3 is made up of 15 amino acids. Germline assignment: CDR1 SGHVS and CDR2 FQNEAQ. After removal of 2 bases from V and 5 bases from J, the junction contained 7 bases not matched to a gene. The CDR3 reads CASSLRQGASETQYF. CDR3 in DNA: TGTGCCAGCAGCTTACGGCAGGGGGCCTCTGAGACCCAGTACTTC.

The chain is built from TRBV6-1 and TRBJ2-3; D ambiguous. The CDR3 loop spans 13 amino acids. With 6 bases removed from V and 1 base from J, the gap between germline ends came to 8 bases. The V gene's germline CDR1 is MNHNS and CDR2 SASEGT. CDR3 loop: CASSLVGTDTQYF. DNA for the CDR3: TGTGCCAGCAGCCTAGTGGGCACAGATACGCAGTATTTT.

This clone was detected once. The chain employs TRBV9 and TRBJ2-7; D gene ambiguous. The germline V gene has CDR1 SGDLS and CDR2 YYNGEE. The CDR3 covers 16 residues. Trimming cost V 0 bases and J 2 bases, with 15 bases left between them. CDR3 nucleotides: TGTGCCAGCAGCGTAGCCCCCCAGACTTCAGCCTACGAGCAGTACTTC. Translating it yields CASSVAPQTSAYEQYF.

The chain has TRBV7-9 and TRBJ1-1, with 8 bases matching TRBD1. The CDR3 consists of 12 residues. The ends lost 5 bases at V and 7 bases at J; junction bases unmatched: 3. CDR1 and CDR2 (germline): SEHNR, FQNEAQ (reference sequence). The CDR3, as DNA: TGTGCCAGCAGCGGGACAGGCGGTGAAGCTTTCTTT. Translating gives CASSGTGGEAFF.

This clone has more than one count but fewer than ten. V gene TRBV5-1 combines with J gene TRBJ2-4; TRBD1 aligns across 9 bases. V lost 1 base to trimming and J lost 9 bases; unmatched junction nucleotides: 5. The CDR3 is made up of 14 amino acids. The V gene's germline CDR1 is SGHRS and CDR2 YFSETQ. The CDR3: CASSLMPGQGIQYF. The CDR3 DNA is TGCGCCAGCAGCTTGATGCCGGGACAGGGCATTCAGTACTTC.

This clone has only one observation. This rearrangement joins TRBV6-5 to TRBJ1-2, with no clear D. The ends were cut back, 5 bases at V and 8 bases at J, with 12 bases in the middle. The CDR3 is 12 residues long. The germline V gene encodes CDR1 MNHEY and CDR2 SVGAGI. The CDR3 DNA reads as TGTGCCAGCAGTCAAGGGTTTTACGGCTACACCTTC. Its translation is CASSQGFYGYTF.

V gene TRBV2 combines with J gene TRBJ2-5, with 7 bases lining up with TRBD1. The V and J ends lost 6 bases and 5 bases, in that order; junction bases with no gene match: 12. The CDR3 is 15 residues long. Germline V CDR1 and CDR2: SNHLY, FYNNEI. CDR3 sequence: CASSRQGSLSETQYF. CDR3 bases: TGTGCCAGCAGCAGACAGGGTAGTCTAAGTGAGACCCAGTACTTC. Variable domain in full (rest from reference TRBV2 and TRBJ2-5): EPEVTQTPSHQVTQMGQEVILRCVPISNHLYFYWYRQILGQKVEFLVSFYNNEISEKSEIFDDQFSVERPDGSNFTLKIRSTKLEDSAMYFCASSRQGSLSETQYFGPGTRLLVL.